This TCR beta chain was recovered during a study of blood T cell repertoires in COVID-19. At the level of the study: Specimens from acute and convalescent COVID-19 originated in the United States, Italy and Spain. In each case, the material was cDNA or gDNA derived from T cells, B-cell-depleted T cells, or PBMCs.

V dropped 6 bases and J dropped 10 bases, with 14 bases sitting between them. CDR3 length: 12 residues. Germline-derived CDR1 and CDR2 are MNHEY and SMNVEV (reference sequence). Generated by immunoSEQ multiplex PCR, the TCRdb table keeps only in-frame clones and is missing some. The top ten hold about 4% of the sample, which has just under 45,000 clones, about 83% seen once. This sequence was found in a man aged 35-49 years with COVID-19, enrolled during active disease. The chain uses TRBV27 and TRBJ2-3; D is possibly TRBD2 (5 bases). Sequences were obtained from peripheral blood. This chain's CDR3 is CASRPGFGSQYF. In nucleotides, the CDR3 is TGTGCCAGCAGGCCGGGATTTGGTTCGCAGTATTTT.